This T cell receptor (beta chain) is drawn from a study of blood T cell repertoires in COVID-19 (dated by TCRdb to 2018 to 2021). As for the study more broadly: The collaborator samples originated in the United States, Italy and Spain and spanned the acute and convalescent phases of COVID-19. Deeply sampled blood TCRbeta repertoires from subjects exposed to, actively infected with, or recovered from COVID-19 were included in the dataset. The repertoires were released in a freely available public database intended as a resource for research on the immune response to SARS-CoV-2. The samples were drawn from the first 160 participants of the ongoing ImmuneRACE study and from 950 to 1,500 subjects provided by 6 global collaborators. The material from the prospective study consisted of cDNA or gDNA derived from T cells, B-cell-depleted T cells, or PBMCs. Where available, HLA class I and class II types were obtained from metadata supplied by the sample provider rather than from assay-based typing. Nearly every sample came with metadata listing a de-identified subject ID, COVID-19 status, age in years and sex.

The junction shows trimming of 4 bases on V and 4 bases on J, plus 5 bases between the germline ends. The germline V gene provides CDR1 LGHNT and CDR2 FRNRAP. Reading from cysteine to phenylalanine, the CDR3 counts 11 amino acids. Just the 33-base CDR3 DNA is kept, in frame starting at base 1. Collaborating institutions collected whole blood in K2EDTA tubes following their own protocols. Collaborator samples were shipped for TCRbeta analysis as frozen whole blood, isolated PBMCs, or DNA extracted from either sample type. As to this clone: What antigen it recognizes has not been identified. Base qualities are missing; no much larger clone stands one base away.

What the work shows at the level of the full study, not this receptor alone: Clinical and demographic metadata were provided uncurated, with the amount varying by source and participant.

The immunoSEQ Assay, a bias-controlled multiplex PCR, was used to amplify TCRbeta CDR3 regions from genomic DNA. Per the source publication's procedure: Nucleated cell counts per sample were estimated from amplification of reference gene primers within the assay. Sequence reads were collapsed and filtered to measure the absolute abundance of every unique TCRbeta CDR3 rearrangement. Productive Simpson clonality was computed per sample as the square root of Simpson's diversity index over productive rearrangements. TCRdb retrieved this table from immuneACCESS and kept in-frame rearrangements only. Not all clones are present; in checked studies, unresolved V genes account for under half, and no reason is known for the remainder. Clonal size and the V and J genes are those of that table, whereas D and trimming came from the DNA. This sample has 250,000 to 300,000 clones in its table, and about four fifths of those were observed once. Of the sample, roughly 2.9% falls within the top ten clones.

Sequences were obtained from peripheral blood. The source is a woman aged 55-69 years with active or convalescent COVID-19. Rearrangement joined TRBV12-5 to TRBJ2-7; the D gene assignment is ambiguous. The DNA sequence is given as TGTGCTAGTGGTTCGGGTTACGAGCAGTACTTC. Its amino acids are CASGSGYEQYF. Where the CDR3 stops, the reference TRBV12-5 and TRBJ2-7 genes take over; the full variable domain is DARVTQTPRHKVTEMGQEVTMRCQPILGHNTVFWYRQTMMQGLELLAYFRNRAPLDDSGMPKDRFSAEMPDATLATLKIQPSEPRDSAVYFCASGSGYEQYFGPGTRLTVT.